This T cell receptor beta chain derives from a study of CD8+CD57+ T cells in acquired aplastic anemia. Study-wide background: CD4+ reads averaged roughly 9.8 million in healthy donors.

The CDR3 is 17 residues long. V lost 3 bases, J lost 7 bases, and 16 bases stayed unmatched. CDR1 and CDR2 (germline): SGHVS, FNYEAQ. Profiling that covered TCR beta VDJ and CDR3 relied on genomic DNA as its template. TCRdb re-called the reads through MiXCR, storing one row per CDR3 protein. The sample contains approximately 170,000 distinct CDR3 sequences, around 50% of which appear only once. Sequenced: sorted CD4+, CD8+, or CD8+CD57+ T cells (not recorded which) from PBMCs. The receptor's source is a human donor in good health, serving as a control. The chain employs TRBV7-6 and TRBJ2-5; 8 nucleotides agree with TRBD1. The CDR3 DNA follows: TGTGCCAGCAGCTTGTTCCCTAGGACAGGGCAAGAAAGGACCCAGTACTTC. Translated, it gives CASSLFPRTGQERTQYF.